The rows below give T cell receptor beta chains drawn from one sample of a study of T cells in tumors after PD-1 blockade. Generated by immunoSEQ multiplex PCR, the TCRdb table keeps only in-frame clones and is missing some. The data hold 9,100 or so clones, with approximately 70% observed a single time. The sample was tumor tissue, taken after anti-PD-1 treatment. These receptors came from a human donor with basal cell carcinoma. CDR3s include the opening cysteine and the closing phenylalanine or tryptophan. A D gene is named only where the DNA matches it firmly. Only some rows state a clone size, as once, few, many or a class for expanded clones.

abundance	d_gene	v_gene	j_gene	CDR3aa	CDR3nt
NA	TRBD1	TRBV6-1	TRBJ2-3	CASSEARTGTQYF	TGTGCCAGCAGTGAAGCGAGGACAGGAACGCAGTATTTT
NA	TRBD1	TRBV5-1	TRBJ1-2	CASTSQRQGVDGYTF	TGCGCCAGCACTTCTCAGAGACAGGGTGTGGATGGCTACACCTTC
NA	NA	TRBV5-1	TRBJ1-1	CASSLGRVGNTEAFF	TGCGCCAGCAGCTTGGGCCGGGTTGGGAACACTGAAGCTTTCTTT
few	NA	TRBV29-1	TRBJ2-5	CSVDLGLVEETQYF	TGCAGCGTTGATTTGGGGTTAGTAGAAGAGACCCAGTACTTC
NA	NA	TRBV4-1	TRBJ1-3	CASSQNLGEGISGNTIYF	TGCGCCAGCAGCCAAAACCTAGGGGAGGGGATCTCTGGAAACACCATATATTTT
NA	NA	TRBV6-5	TRBJ2-3	CASSHTYSTDTQYF	TGTGCCAGCAGTCACACATATAGCACAGATACGCAGTATTTT
NA	TRBD1	TRBV3-1/TRBV3-2	TRBJ2-7	CASSQVGQAEQYF	TGTGCCAGCAGCCAAGTGGGACAGGCCGAGCAGTACTTC
NA	TRBD1	TRBV7-3	TRBJ2-1	CASSLQGQGDHEQFF	TGTGCCAGCAGCTTACAAGGACAGGGAGATCATGAGCAGTTCTTC
NA	NA	TRBV6-5	TRBJ1-1	CASSYRGNTEAFF	TGTGCCAGCAGTTACAGGGGAAACACTGAAGCTTTCTTT
NA	NA	TRBV14	TRBJ1-1	CASSLAGMNTEAFF	TGTGCCAGCAGCTTGGCCGGGATGAACACTGAAGCTTTCTTT
once	TRBD2	TRBV7-3	TRBJ2-5	CASSRLAGGQETQYF	TGTGCCAGCAGTCGACTAGCGGGGGGCCAAGAGACCCAGTACTTC
NA	NA	TRBV20-1	TRBJ2-5	CSAEGQETQYF	TGCAGTGCGGAGGGGCAAGAGACCCAGTACTTC
NA	TRBD1	TRBV29-1	TRBJ1-3	CSVDDRVGNTIYF	TGCAGCGTTGACGACAGGGTCGGTAACACCATATATTTT
NA	NA	TRBV5-1	TRBJ2-7	CASSLFALPRDSYEQYF	TGCGCCAGCAGCTTGTTCGCCCTTCCCAGGGACTCCTACGAGCAGTACTTC
NA	TRBD2	TRBV19	TRBJ2-3	CASKGRAQYF	TGTGCCAGTAAAGGGAGGGCGCAGTATTTT
once	NA	TRBV5-1	TRBJ2-5	CASSPTGRETQYF	TGCGCCAGCAGCCCTACAGGGCGAGAGACCCAGTACTTC
few	NA	TRBV20-1	TRBJ1-5	CSASISSNQPQHF	TGCAGTGCTAGTATCTCTAGCAATCAGCCCCAGCATTTT
NA	NA	TRBV19	TRBJ1-5	CASMPPTQHF	TGTGCCAGTATGCCCCCAACCCAGCATTTT
NA	TRBD1	TRBV5-3	TRBJ1-4	CARSFRTGGMGNEKLFF	TGTGCCAGAAGCTTTCGGACAGGGGGTATGGGTAATGAAAAACTGTTTTTT
NA	NA	TRBV11-3	TRBJ2-7	CASSQRGGDYEQYF	TGTGCCAGCAGCCAACGAGGGGGGGACTACGAGCAGTACTTC
NA	NA	TRBV10-1	TRBJ1-1	CASSEQRNTEAFF	TGCGCCAGCAGTGAACAACGGAACACTGAAGCTTTCTTT
NA	NA	TRBV29-1	TRBJ2-5	CSGALARQETQYF	TGCAGCGGTGCCCTAGCCCGACAAGAGACCCAGTACTTC
NA	TRBD2	TRBV6-4	TRBJ2-1	CASSDGEAGPNEQFF	TGTGCCAGCAGTGACGGGGAAGCGGGGCCCAATGAGCAGTTCTTC
NA	TRBD2	TRBV4-1	TRBJ2-5	CASSRGPGEGQETQYF	TGCGCCAGCAGCCGGGGTCCGGGGGAGGGCCAAGAGACCCAGTACTTC
NA	TRBD1	TRBV6-1	TRBJ1-2	CASEQGNYGYTF	TGTGCCAGCGAACAGGGGAACTATGGCTACACCTTC
NA	TRBD2	TRBV5-1	TRBJ2-1	CASSLGLAGGTPYNEQFF	TGCGCCAGCAGCTTGGGACTAGCGGGGGGGACTCCCTACAATGAGCAGTTCTTC
NA	TRBD1	TRBV14	TRBJ2-3	CASSPGTGAYTDTQYF	TGTGCCAGCAGCCCCGGGACAGGGGCCTACACAGATACGCAGTATTTT
NA	TRBD1	TRBV2	TRBJ1-2	CASSGQGIDYGYTF	TGTGCCAGCAGCGGACAGGGGATTGACTATGGCTACACCTTC
medium-sized	NA	TRBV5-4	TRBJ1-2	CASSPQPTVRNYGYTF	TGTGCCAGCAGCCCCCAGCCGACAGTCAGAAACTATGGCTACACCTTC